The text below deals with one TCR beta chain. No antigen is known for it. PCR employed 60 Vbeta and 13 Jbeta primers. Only in-frame clones appear in the TCRdb table, and some are missing; sequencing was by immunoSEQ multiplex PCR. The profile shows about 100,000 clones, roughly three quarters of them singletons. The source of the sample is a study of cytomegalovirus exposure and HLA in healthy donors. Whole-study findings and limits: Most TCR sequences showed up rarely, but some public TCRs showed up in many donors.

Germline CDR1 is SGHNT and CDR2 is YYREEE (reference sequence). The CDR3 is made up of 14 amino acids. With 3 bases clipped from V and 6 bases from J, the junction kept 4 bases outside the gene matches. The chain recombines TRBV5-4 with TRBJ2-2; 8 nucleotides line up with TRBD1. This receptor was obtained from a male donor in good health and CMV-seropositive. Sequenced sample: PBMCs. CDR3 nucleotide sequence: TGTGCCAGCAGCTGGACACAGGGGGCCGGGGAGCTGTTTTTT. Encoded protein: CASSWTQGAGELFF. Filled out from reference TRBV5-4 and TRBJ2-2, the complete variable domain reads ETGVTQSPTHLIKTRGQQVTLRCSSQSGHNTVSWYQQALGQGPQFIFQYYREEENGRGNFPPRFSGLQFPNYSSELNVNALELDDSALYLCASSWTQGAGELFFGEGSRLTVL.